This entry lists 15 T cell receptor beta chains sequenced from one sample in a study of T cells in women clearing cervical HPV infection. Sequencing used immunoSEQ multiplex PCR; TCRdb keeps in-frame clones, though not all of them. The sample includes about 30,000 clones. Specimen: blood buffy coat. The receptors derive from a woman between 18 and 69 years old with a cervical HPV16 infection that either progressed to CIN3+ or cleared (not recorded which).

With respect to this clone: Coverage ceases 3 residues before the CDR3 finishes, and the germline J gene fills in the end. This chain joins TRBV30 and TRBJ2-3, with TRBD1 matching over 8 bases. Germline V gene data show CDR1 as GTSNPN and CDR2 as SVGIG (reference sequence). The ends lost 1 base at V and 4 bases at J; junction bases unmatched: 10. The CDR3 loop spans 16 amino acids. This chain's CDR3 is CAWSDVQEQGADTQYF. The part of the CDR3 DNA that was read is TGTGCCTGGAGTGACGTACAGGAACAGGGGGCAGATACG.

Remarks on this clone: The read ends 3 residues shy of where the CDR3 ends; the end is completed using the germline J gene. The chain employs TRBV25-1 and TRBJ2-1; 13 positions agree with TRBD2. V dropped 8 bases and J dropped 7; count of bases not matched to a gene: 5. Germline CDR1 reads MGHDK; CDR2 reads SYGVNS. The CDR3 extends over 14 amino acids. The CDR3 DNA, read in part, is TGTGCCAGCGGACTAGCGGGAGATCAGAATGAG. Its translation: CASGLAGDQNE. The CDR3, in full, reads CASGLAGDQNEQFF.

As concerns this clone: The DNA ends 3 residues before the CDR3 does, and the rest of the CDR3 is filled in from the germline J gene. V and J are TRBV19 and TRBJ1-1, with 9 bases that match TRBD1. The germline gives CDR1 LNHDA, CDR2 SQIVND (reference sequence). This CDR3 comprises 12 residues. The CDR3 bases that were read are TGTGCCAGTAGTCCGACAGGGGGGAAA. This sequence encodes CASSPTGGK. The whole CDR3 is CASSPTGGKAFF.

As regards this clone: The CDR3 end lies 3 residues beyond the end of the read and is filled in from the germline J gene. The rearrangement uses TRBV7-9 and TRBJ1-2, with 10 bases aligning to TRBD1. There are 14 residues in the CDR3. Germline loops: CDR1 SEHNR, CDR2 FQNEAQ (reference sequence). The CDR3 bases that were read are TGTGCCAGCAGCCCCGGGGACAGGGGCATTGAC. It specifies CASSPGDRGID. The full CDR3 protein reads CASSPGDRGIDYTF.

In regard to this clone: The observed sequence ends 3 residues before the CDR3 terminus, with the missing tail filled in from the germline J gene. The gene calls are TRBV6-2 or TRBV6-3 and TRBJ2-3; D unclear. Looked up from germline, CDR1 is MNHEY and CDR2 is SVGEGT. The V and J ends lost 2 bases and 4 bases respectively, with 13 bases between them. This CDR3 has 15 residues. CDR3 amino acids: CASSYRFPSPDTQYF. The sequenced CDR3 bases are TGTGCCAGCAGTTACCGCTTCCCTAGTCCAGATACG.

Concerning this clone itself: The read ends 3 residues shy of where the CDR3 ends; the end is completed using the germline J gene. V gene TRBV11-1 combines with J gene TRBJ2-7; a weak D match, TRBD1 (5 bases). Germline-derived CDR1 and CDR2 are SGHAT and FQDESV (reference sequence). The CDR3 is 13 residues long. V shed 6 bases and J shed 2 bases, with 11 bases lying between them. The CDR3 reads CASSPREPYEQYF. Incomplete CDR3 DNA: TGTGCCAGCAGTCCCAGGGAACCCTACGAG.

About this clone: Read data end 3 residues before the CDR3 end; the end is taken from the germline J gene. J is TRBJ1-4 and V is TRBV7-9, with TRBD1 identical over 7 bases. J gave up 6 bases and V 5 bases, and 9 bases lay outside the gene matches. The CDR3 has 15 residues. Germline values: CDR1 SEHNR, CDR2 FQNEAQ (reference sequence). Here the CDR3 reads CASSRPRGPDEKLFF. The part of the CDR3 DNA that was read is TGTGCCAGCAGCCGACCGAGGGGGCCCGATGAAAAA.

The CDR3 sequence: CASSISEVTANYGQYF. The covered CDR3 bases are TGTGCCAGTAGTATTTCGGAAGTGACAGCTAACTATGGT. This chain links TRBV19 with TRBJ2-4, with D perhaps matching TRBD1 (5 bases). The read comes to an end 3 residues before the CDR3 does, leaving the germline J gene to fill in the end. This CDR3 region has 16 residues. Germline V gene lookup returns CDR1 LNHDA and CDR2 SQIVND (reference sequence). Based on the CDR3 plus reference TRBV19 and TRBJ2-4, the full variable domain is DGGITQSPKYLFRKEGQNVTLSCEQNLNHDAMYWYRQDPGQGLRLIYYSQIVNDFQKGDIAEGYSVSREKKESFPLTVTSAQKNPTAFYLCASSISEVTANYGQYFGAGTRLSVL.

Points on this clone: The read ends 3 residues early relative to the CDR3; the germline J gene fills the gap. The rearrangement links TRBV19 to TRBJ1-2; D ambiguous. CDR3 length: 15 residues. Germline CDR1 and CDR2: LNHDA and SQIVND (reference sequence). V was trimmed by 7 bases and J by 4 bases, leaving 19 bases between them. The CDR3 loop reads CASTLEPTQPYGYTF. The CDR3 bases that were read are TGTGCCAGTACCCTTGAGCCCACCCAACCCTATGGC. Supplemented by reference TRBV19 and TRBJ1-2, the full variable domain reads DGGITQSPKYLFRKEGQNVTLSCEQNLNHDAMYWYRQDPGQGLRLIYYSQIVNDFQKGDIAEGYSVSREKKESFPLTVTSAQKNPTAFYLCASTLEPTQPYGYTFGSGTRLTVV.

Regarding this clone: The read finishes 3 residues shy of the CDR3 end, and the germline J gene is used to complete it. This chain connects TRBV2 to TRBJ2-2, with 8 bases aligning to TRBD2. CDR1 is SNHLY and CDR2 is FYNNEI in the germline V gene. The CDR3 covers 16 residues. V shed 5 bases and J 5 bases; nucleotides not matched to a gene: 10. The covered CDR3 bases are TGTGCCAGCAGTTCAACCCGGGGGGGGTGGACCGGGGAG. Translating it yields CASSSTRGGWTGE. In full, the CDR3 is CASSSTRGGWTGELFF.

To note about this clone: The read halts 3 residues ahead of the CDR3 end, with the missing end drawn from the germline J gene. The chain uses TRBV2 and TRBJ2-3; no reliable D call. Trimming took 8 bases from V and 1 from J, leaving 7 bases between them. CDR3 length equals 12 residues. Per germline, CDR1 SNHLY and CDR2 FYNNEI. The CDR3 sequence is CASLLGTDTQYF. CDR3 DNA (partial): TGTGCCAGCTTACTGGGCACAGATACG.

Incomplete CDR3 DNA: TGTGCCAGCAGTTTACAGGGGGCGGGCACTGAA. Translating gives CASSLQGAGTE. The complete CDR3 reads CASSLQGAGTEAFF. V is TRBV5-4 and J is TRBJ1-1; TRBD1 matches at 9 bases. The read comes to an end 3 residues before the CDR3 does, leaving the germline J gene to fill in the end. With 5 bases clipped from V and 4 bases from J, the junction kept 6 bases outside the gene matches. Germline loops: CDR1 SGHNT, CDR2 YYREEE (reference sequence). The CDR3 is 14 residues long.

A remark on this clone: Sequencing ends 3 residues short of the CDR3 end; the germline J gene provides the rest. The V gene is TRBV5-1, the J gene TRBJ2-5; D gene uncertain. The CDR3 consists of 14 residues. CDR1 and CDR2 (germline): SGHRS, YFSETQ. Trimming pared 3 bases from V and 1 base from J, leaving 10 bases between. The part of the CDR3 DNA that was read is TGCGCCAGCAGCTCCGGTGGGCCCCAAGAGACC. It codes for CASSSGGPQET. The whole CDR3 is CASSSGGPQETQYF.

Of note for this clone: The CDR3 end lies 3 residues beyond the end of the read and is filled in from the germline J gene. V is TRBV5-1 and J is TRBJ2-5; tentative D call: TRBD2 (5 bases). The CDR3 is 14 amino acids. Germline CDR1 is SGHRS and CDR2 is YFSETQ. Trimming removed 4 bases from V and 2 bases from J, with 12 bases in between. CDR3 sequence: CASSSGREQETQYF. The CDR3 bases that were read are TGCGCCAGCAGCAGCGGAAGGGAACAAGAGACC.

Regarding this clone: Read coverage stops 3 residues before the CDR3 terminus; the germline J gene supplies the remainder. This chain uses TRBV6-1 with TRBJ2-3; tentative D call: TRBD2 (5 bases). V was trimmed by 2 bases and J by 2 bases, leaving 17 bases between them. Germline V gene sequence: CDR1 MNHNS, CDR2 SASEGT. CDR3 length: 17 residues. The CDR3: CASSEWAAVGVTDTQYF. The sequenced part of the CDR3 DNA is TGTGCCAGCAGTGAATGGGCGGCAGTCGGGGTCACAGATACG.